The present entry profiles one T cell receptor beta chain with its context. Antigen specificity is unknown. This sample is drawn from a study of vaccination effects on CD4 cells after COVID-19. Sequencing in the ViraFEST assay came after antigen-specific CD4+ T cells had been expanded with viral peptide pools, which were used to stimulate PBMC. Cells that had been cultured for 10 days were the source of isolated CD4+ T cells. Sequencing used immunoSEQ multiplex PCR; TCRdb keeps in-frame clones, though not all of them. Of roughly 20,000 clones in the sample, about 70% were seen once. The CDR3 has 16 residues. CDR1 KGHDR and CDR2 SFDVKD come from the germline V gene. V was pared by 2 bases and J by 0 bases, with 1 base of the junction left unmatched.

The TCR sequence derives from a human donor who received a COVID-19 vaccine. The chain combines TRBV24-1 with TRBJ1-5, with 9 nucleotides matching TRBD1. This specimen was CD4+ T cells from PBMCs cultured with HCoV-229E spike peptides, taken before COVID-19 vaccination. CDR3 nucleotide sequence: TGTGCCACCAGTGATTCGGGACAGGGTAGCAATCAGCCCCAGCATTTT. Its protein is CATSDSGQGSNQPQHF.